A selection of T cell receptor beta chains follows, all from one sample in a study of early T cells in non-severe SARS-CoV-2 infection. TCRdb re-derived calls from the 5' RACE reads in MiXCR, one entry per CDR3 protein. The table lists approximately 38,000 distinct CDR3 sequences, roughly 5% of them singletons, with around 5% in the top ten. The source material was whole blood. These receptors were obtained from an adult who was a healthcare worker with PCR-confirmed SARS-CoV-2 infection or an uninfected control (not recorded which). Each CDR3 is given with its conserved first and last residue. The D gene is left open where the match is weak. The size entry is marked missing in some rows and otherwise reads once, few, many or a size class.

d_gene,abundance,j_gene,v_gene,CDR3aa,CDR3nt
TRBD1,many,TRBJ2-3,TRBV4-3,CASSQDLGGGADTQYF,TGCGCCAGCAGCCAAGATCTAGGGGGCGGCGCAGATACGCAGTATTTT
NA,many,TRBJ2-7,TRBV29-1,CSVRKDSSYEQYF,TGCAGCGTGCGAAAGGATAGCTCCTACGAGCAGTACTTC
NA,few,TRBJ2-3,TRBV9,CASKPGETTDTQYF,TGTGCCAGCAAGCCGGGGGAAACTACAGATACGCAGTATTTT
TRBD1,many,TRBJ2-3,TRBV29-1,CSIYTGQGERKTDTQYF,TGCAGCATCTACACAGGACAGGGGGAAAGGAAGACAGATACGCAGTATTTT
TRBD2,many,TRBJ2-5,TRBV6-1,CASSEVSGGQETQYF,TGTGCCAGCAGTGAAGTTAGCGGGGGTCAAGAGACCCAGTACTTC
TRBD1,many,TRBJ2-7,TRBV2,CASSKKIGTGAYEQYF,TGTGCCAGCAGTAAGAAGATAGGGACAGGAGCCTACGAGCAGTACTTC
NA,NA,TRBJ2-3,TRBV7-6,CASRLLTDTQYF,TGTGCCAGCCGCTTACTCACAGATACGCAGTATTTT
NA,NA,TRBJ2-1,TRBV7-9,CASSLALTGVGFF,TGTGCCAGCAGCTTAGCCCTGACAGGCGTTGGTTTCTTC
NA,NA,TRBJ2-3,TRBV4-1,CASSQGGGHPTDTQYF,TGCGCCAGCAGCCAAGGAGGGGGACACCCCACAGATACGCAGTATTTT
NA,NA,TRBJ2-2,TRBV7-3,CASGQGGRTGELFF,TGTGCCAGCGGACAAGGAGGACGGACCGGGGAGCTGTTTTTT
TRBD1,many,TRBJ2-1,TRBV14,CASSLDRGRGNEQFF,TGTGCCAGCAGCCTTGACAGGGGAAGGGGCAATGAGCAGTTCTTC
TRBD2,many,TRBJ2-3,TRBV7-2,CASSRGLAGETQYF,TGTGCCAGCAGCCGTGGACTAGCGGGAGAAACGCAGTATTTT
NA,many,TRBJ2-7,TRBV12-3/TRBV12-4,CASSLALGGPDEQYF,TGTGCCAGCAGTTTAGCGTTGGGGGGGCCCGACGAGCAGTACTTC
TRBD1,many,TRBJ1-5,TRBV3-1,CASSQTGSNQPQHF,TGTGCCAGCAGCCAGACAGGGAGCAATCAGCCCCAGCATTTT
TRBD1,few,TRBJ2-7,TRBV4-1,CASSYGQGSLLEQYF,TGCGCCAGCAGCTACGGACAGGGGTCTCTTTTGGAGCAGTACTTC
TRBD1,NA,TRBJ2-3,TRBV6-2/TRBV6-3,CASIDGTGTDTQYF,TGTGCCAGCATCGACGGGACAGGGACAGATACGCAGTATTTT
NA,many,TRBJ2-1,TRBV6-2/TRBV6-3,CASSIPPANEQFF,TGTGCCAGCAGTATACCACCAGCCAATGAGCAGTTCTTC
NA,many,TRBJ2-7,TRBV12-3/TRBV12-4,CASSPGHLYEQYF,TGTGCCAGCAGCCCGGGACACCTCTACGAGCAGTACTTC
NA,few,TRBJ2-5,TRBV7-2,CASSLVLATGETQYF,TGTGCCAGCAGCTTAGTTCTGGCTACCGGAGAGACCCAGTACTTC
NA,many,TRBJ1-1,TRBV12-3/TRBV12-4,CASSGAEAFF,TGTGCCAGCAGCGGAGCTGAAGCTTTCTTT
NA,many,TRBJ2-1,TRBV15,CATSRAGGASVYNEQFF,TGTGCCACCAGCAGAGCTGGGGGGGCTTCTGTTTACAATGAGCAGTTCTTC
TRBD2,NA,TRBJ2-7,TRBV2,CASGAGLPSYEQYF,TGTGCCAGCGGCGCGGGACTACCCTCCTACGAGCAGTACTTC
NA,few,TRBJ1-3,TRBV7-2,CASSLAPTPGNTIYF,TGTGCCAGCAGCTTAGCCCCAACCCCTGGAAACACCATATATTTT
NA,NA,TRBJ2-5,TRBV20-1,CSARGLETQYF,TGCAGTGCTAGGGGTCTAGAGACCCAGTACTTC
NA,few,TRBJ1-1,TRBV11-2,CASSLPQPRAFF,TGTGCCAGCAGCTTACCGCAGCCTAGAGCTTTCTTT
NA,many,TRBJ2-5,TRBV6-1,CASSAAAGQETQYF,TGTGCCAGCAGTGCGGCGGCAGGTCAAGAGACCCAGTACTTC
TRBD1,many,TRBJ2-6,TRBV20-1,CSVSDWDSLSGANVLTF,TGCAGTGTATCGGACTGGGACAGCCTCTCTGGGGCCAACGTCCTGACTTTC
TRBD2,NA,TRBJ2-1,TRBV15,CATSPIRGTSANEQFF,TGTGCCACCAGCCCGATAAGAGGGACTAGCGCTAATGAGCAGTTCTTC
NA,many,TRBJ2-7,TRBV28,CASSLPGQGTHEQYF,TGTGCCAGCAGCCTCCCCGGTCAGGGGACCCACGAGCAGTACTTC
TRBD2,few,TRBJ2-5,TRBV18,CASSLTPASGKETQYF,TGTGCCAGCTCACTTACTCCTGCTAGCGGAAAAGAGACCCAGTACTTC
NA,few,TRBJ2-5,TRBV5-1,CASSLGSLQETQYF,TGCGCCAGCAGCTTAGGCAGTCTACAAGAGACCCAGTACTTC
NA,few,TRBJ2-2,TRBV30,CAWSPQLGGGELFF,TGTGCCTGGAGTCCCCAGCTAGGGGGCGGGGAGCTGTTTTTT
NA,many,TRBJ2-7,TRBV27,CASSLLDGYEQYF,TGTGCCAGCAGTTTATTGGATGGCTACGAGCAGTACTTC
NA,NA,TRBJ1-1,TRBV4-1,CASSQDNKAPGTEAFF,TGCGCCAGCAGCCAAGATAATAAGGCCCCAGGCACTGAAGCTTTCTTT
TRBD2,few,TRBJ2-1,TRBV4-1,CASSQRPGLAGGMEQFF,TGCGCCAGCAGCCAACGACCGGGACTAGCGGGGGGCATGGAGCAGTTCTTC
NA,many,TRBJ2-2,TRBV6-6,CASSYILTTSGGELFF,TGTGCCAGCAGTTATATTCTGACCACCTCGGGCGGGGAGCTGTTTTTT
TRBD1,many,TRBJ2-5,TRBV11-2,CASSLRMGTGPQETQYF,TGTGCCAGCAGCTTAAGAATGGGGACAGGTCCTCAAGAGACCCAGTACTTC
NA,few,TRBJ2-3,TRBV13,CASTEVGGFTDTQYF,TGTGCCAGCACCGAAGTAGGGGGGTTCACAGATACGCAGTATTTT
TRBD2,NA,TRBJ2-1,TRBV30,CAWSGIGTSGTYNEQFF,TGTGCCTGGAGTGGTATTGGGACTAGCGGAACCTACAATGAGCAGTTCTTC
TRBD1,NA,TRBJ1-6,TRBV30,CASGTGTSNNSPLHF,TGTGCCTCCGGGACAGGGACGTCAAATAATTCACCCCTCCACTTT